These 20 T cell receptor beta chains came from one sample sequenced in a study of shared clonotypes between healthy human individuals (dated by TCRdb to the early 2020s). For the CD8 naive samples, CD45RO-negative cells were positively selected for CCR7, yielding a CD45RA+CCR7+ population from which TemRA cells were excluded. The receptor library was made with the immunoSEQ multiplex PCR assay. As stored in TCRdb, this immuneACCESS dataset retains in-frame rearrangements with V and J assigned. A fraction of the clones does not appear; measured against another copy, unresolved V genes explain less than half of the discrepancy, and the remainder lacks a known reason. The sample records millions of clones, about 92% of which are singletons. The ten biggest clones cover more than 1.5% of the sample. Sequencing was carried out using naive CD8+ T cells from PBMCs. Reading the label with the study, this specimen's cell subset or site is: CD45RA+CCR7+. The receptor source for this set is a man aged 18 to 30 in good health. Some clones in this sample may be carry-over from other donors' samples.

The rearrangement uses TRBV7-9 and TRBJ2-3, with D possibly being TRBD1 (5 bases). CDR1 is SEHNR and CDR2 is FQNEAQ in the germline V gene (reference sequence). V lost 1 base, J lost 3 bases, and 8 bases lay in between. The CDR3 loop spans 14 amino acids. CDR3 nucleotide sequence: TGTGCCAGCAGCTTAGGCAGGACAACAGATACGCAGTATTTT. Protein: CASSLGRTTDTQYF.

On this clone itself: Other DNA sequences from this sample encode an identical CDR3 as well. The CDR3 bases are TGTGCCAGCCGGGGAGGGAATGAGCAGTTCTTC. It is translated as CASRGGNEQFF. The rearrangement joins TRBV9 to TRBJ2-1, with 7 bases lining up with TRBD2. The CDR3 has 11 amino acids. V trimming: 7 bases; J trimming: 7 bases; junction bases outside the gene matches: 2. CDR1 is SGDLS, CDR2 YYNGEE, per germline.

V gene TRBV5-1 combines with J gene TRBJ2-7; 10 positions match TRBD1. The V and J ends lost 3 bases and 1 base, in that order; junction bases with no gene match: 13. This CDR3 is 18 amino acids long. The germline V gene encodes CDR1 SGHRS and CDR2 YFSETQ. The CDR3 nucleotides are TGCGCCAGCAGCTCCGCGGGGACAGGGGTTTTAATTTCCTACGAGCAGTACTTC. Translating it yields CASSSAGTGVLISYEQYF.

The V and J genes are TRBV11-1 and TRBJ1-2; D ambiguous. Germline lookup yields CDR1 SGHAT and CDR2 FQDESV (reference sequence). Trimming removed 1 base from V and 2 bases from J, with 11 bases in between. The CDR3 is made up of 15 amino acids. The CDR3: CASSLVGLANYGYTF. The CDR3 DNA sequence: TGTGCCAGCAGCTTAGTCGGGCTCGCAAACTATGGCTACACCTTC.

This clone was counted a single time. V usage is TRBV11-2 and J usage is TRBJ2-1; TRBD1 is a possible D gene (5 bases). Germline V gene lookup returns CDR1 SGHAT and CDR2 FQNNGV. Trimming pared 1 base from V and 0 bases from J, leaving 10 bases between. CDR3 length equals 16 residues. CDR3 DNA: TGTGCCAGCAGCTTAGGAATCAGGGACTCCTACAATGAGCAGTTCTTC. Protein sequence: CASSLGIRDSYNEQFF.

The chain carries TRBV29-1 and TRBJ2-1; TRBD2 matches at 7 bases. The germline V gene has CDR1 SQVTM and CDR2 ANQGSEA. The CDR3 runs 12 residues. The junction had 8 bases not matched to a gene; V was cut back by 7 bases and J by 8 bases. Here the CDR3 DNA reads TGCAGCGCTGGGGAGGGAGGGTATGAGCAGTTCTTC. This translates into CSAGEGGYEQFF.

V gene TRBV6-5 combines with J gene TRBJ2-1; unclear D gene. V lost 2 bases, J lost 7 bases, and 0 bases lay in between. This CDR3 comprises 10 residues. Per germline, CDR1 MNHEY and CDR2 SVGAGI. The CDR3 loop is CASSYNEQFF. The CDR3 region has the DNA TGTGCCAGCAGTTACAATGAGCAGTTCTTC.

J is TRBJ2-3 and V is TRBV7-2; D remains ambiguous. This CDR3 is 17 amino acids long. V was shortened by 1 base and J by 0 bases, with 14 bases between the two germline ends. Germline CDR1 and CDR2: SGHTA and FQGNSA. CDR3 nucleotides: TGTGCCAGCAGCTTAGGGGTAACTGCAACTAGCACAGATACGCAGTATTTT. This gives the protein CASSLGVTATSTDTQYF.

The V and J genes are TRBV6-1 and TRBJ2-7, with 10 bases identical to TRBD2. Germline CDR1 MNHNS, CDR2 SASEGT. CDR3 length equals 15 residues. The ends lost 4 bases at V and 4 bases at J; junction bases unmatched: 7. As DNA, the CDR3 is TGTGCCAGCAGTGTTAAAGCGGGAGGGCCTTACGAGCAGTACTTC. Protein sequence: CASSVKAGGPYEQYF.

The V and J genes are TRBV19 and TRBJ1-5; 8 bases are a match to TRBD1. Trimming cost V 7 bases and J 5 bases; bases outside gene matches: 7. CDR1 is LNHDA, CDR2 SQIVND, per germline (reference sequence). CDR3 length: 14 residues. The CDR3 DNA reads TGTGCCAGTACCAACAGGGGGGCCCATCAGCCCCAGCATTTT. Protein: CASTNRGAHQPQHF.

The V gene is TRBV4-1, the J gene TRBJ2-7, with 8 bases fitting TRBD2. V was pared by 0 bases and J by 3 bases, with 7 bases of the junction left unmatched. Germline assignment: CDR1 MGHRA and CDR2 YSYEKL. The CDR3 is 16 residues long. The chain's CDR3 is CASSQEEGAGDYEQYF. DNA of the CDR3: TGCGCCAGCAGCCAAGAGGAAGGAGCGGGAGACTACGAGCAGTACTTC.

The V and J genes are TRBV7-6 and TRBJ1-3; tentative D call: TRBD1 (6 bases). CDR3 size: 17 residues. Germline CDR1 reads SGHVS; CDR2 reads FNYEAQ. The V end lost 1 base, the J end lost 0 bases, and 13 bases lay between the germline ends. DNA of the CDR3: TGTGCCAGCAGCTTAGTCACCACAGGGAGCTCTGGAAACACCATATATTTT. As protein: CASSLVTTGSSGNTIYF.

The gene calls are TRBV5-8 and TRBJ2-7, with D perhaps matching TRBD2 (6 bases). Looked up from germline, CDR1 is SGHTS and CDR2 is YDEGEE. V was clipped by 0 bases and J by 0 bases, with 13 bases between them. CDR3 length: 16 amino acids. CDR3 amino acids: CASSLDLRDRSYEQYF. The CDR3 DNA reads TGTGCCAGCAGCTTGGATTTGCGGGACCGCTCCTACGAGCAGTACTTC.

This chain links TRBV27 with TRBJ2-1; D gene unclear. The germline V gene has CDR1 MNHEY and CDR2 SMNVEV (reference sequence). This CDR3 is 15 amino acids long. V lost 6 bases to trimming and J lost 2 bases, with 14 bases between them. CDR3 protein: CASSRLSSTYNEQFF. DNA for the CDR3: TGTGCCAGCAGCCGATTATCCTCCACCTACAATGAGCAGTTCTTC.

The chain couples TRBV28 to TRBJ2-1; unclear D gene. Trimming took 3 bases from V and 4 from J, leaving 13 bases between them. Germline V gene sequence: CDR1 MDHEN, CDR2 SYDVKM. The CDR3 has 15 residues. The DNA for the CDR3 is TGTGCCAGCAGTTTCTTAGACTCGAAGTACAATGAGCAGTTCTTC. It yields the protein CASSFLDSKYNEQFF.

DNA for the CDR3: TGTGCCATCAGTGACTCGGGCCTATCGGCGGACACTGAAGCTTTCTTT. Its translation: CAISDSGLSADTEAFF. The rearrangement links TRBV10-3 to TRBJ1-1; D is unclear. V lost 3 bases, J lost 3 bases, and 17 bases lay in between. CDR3 length: 16 residues. CDR1 and CDR2 from the germline V gene are ENHRY and SYGVKD.

This chain links TRBV4-1 with TRBJ1-5; D is possibly TRBD1 (6 bases). The CDR3 has 18 residues. With 1 base removed from V and 0 bases from J, the gap between germline ends came to 16 bases. The germline V gene has CDR1 MGHRA and CDR2 YSYEKL. CDR3 DNA: TGCGCCAGCAGCCAAGTACCCGGGACATACTATAGCAATCAGCCCCAGCATTTT. Translation: CASSQVPGTYYSNQPQHF.

Remarks on this clone: Other DNA sequences in this specimen translate into the identical CDR3. DNA for the CDR3: TGTGCCAGCAGTGACGGATACGAGCAGTACTTC. The encoded protein is CASSDGYEQYF. The rearrangement links TRBV6-6 to TRBJ2-7; D not certain. Per germline, CDR1 MNHNY and CDR2 SVGAGI (reference sequence). The V end lost 5 bases, the J end lost 4 bases, and 6 bases lay between the germline ends. The CDR3 contains 11 residues.

This chain joins TRBV7-2 and TRBJ2-1, with 11 positions matching TRBD2. V shed 4 bases, J shed 6 bases, and the junction held 14 bases outside the gene matches. Germline assignment: CDR1 SGHTA and CDR2 FQGNSA. The CDR3 consists of 18 residues. CDR3 loop: CASSSPTSGDGLINEQFF. CDR3 in DNA: TGTGCCAGCAGCTCCCCGACTAGCGGGGACGGGCTTATCAATGAGCAGTTCTTC. The full variable domain, completed using reference TRBV7-2 and TRBJ2-1, is GAGVSQSPSNKVTEKGKDVELRCDPISGHTALYWYRQSLGQGLEFLIYFQGNSAPDKSGLPSDRFSAERTGGSVSTLTIQRTQQEDSAVYLCASSSPTSGDGLINEQFFGPGTRLTVL.

The gene calls are TRBV27 and TRBJ2-1; D not certain. V was pared by 7 bases and J by 8 bases, with 18 bases between. CDR1 MNHEY and CDR2 SMNVEV come from the germline V gene (reference sequence). The CDR3 has 14 amino acids. The CDR3 region has the DNA TGTGCCAGCACTCTAACGGCTGGGTCTGATGAGCAGTTCTTC. Residues: CASTLTAGSDEQFF.